Shown below are 5 T cell receptor beta chains from a single sample sequenced in a study of blood T cell repertoires in COVID-19. The method was immunoSEQ multiplex PCR; TCRdb's version includes in-frame clones alone and lacks a portion of them. The sample carries about 300,000 clones, 89% recorded once. The sample was PBMCs or T cells enriched from blood (not recorded which). These receptors were obtained from a man in his fifties or sixties who had recovered from COVID-19.

This sequence joins TRBV3-1 (or the pseudogene TRBV3-2) and TRBJ1-2; D unresolved. The V end was cut by 2 bases, the J end by 1 base, with 5 bases between. The CDR3 length is 13 residues. Per germline, CDR1 LGHDT and CDR2 YNNKEL (reference sequence). The CDR3 DNA is TGTGCCAGCAGCCAACAAATTAACTATGGCTACACCTTC. It translates to CASSQQINYGYTF.

The chain has TRBV7-3 and TRBJ1-3, with D possibly matching TRBD1 (6 bases). Germline-derived CDR1 and CDR2 are SGHTA and FQGTGA. The germline V and J ends were trimmed by 3 bases and 0 bases, with 9 bases remaining between them. The CDR3 runs 15 residues. DNA of the CDR3: TGTGCCAGCAGCTTGGACAGCAACTCTGGAAACACCATATATTTT. Translated: CASSLDSNSGNTIYF.

This clone is medium-sized in the sample. The J gene is TRBJ2-3, the V gene TRBV9, with D possibly TRBD1 on 6 matching bases. V was shortened by 3 bases and J by 6 bases, with 17 bases between the two germline ends. The CDR3 runs to 15 residues. Germline CDR1 is SGDLS and CDR2 is YYNGEE. DNA of the CDR3: TGTGCCAGCAGCGGGAGTTGGGCAGGGGTCGATACGCAGTATTTT. This translates into CASSGSWAGVDTQYF.

The rearrangement links TRBV24-1 to TRBJ2-5; D not resolved. Between the trimmed V and J ends, which lost 5 bases and 4 bases, there was a span of 13 bases. The V gene's germline CDR1 is KGHDR and CDR2 SFDVKD. CDR3 length: 14 amino acids. The CDR3 here is CATSVGSAVETQYF. The CDR3 DNA reads TGTGCCACCAGTGTAGGATCGGCGGTAGAGACCCAGTACTTC.

This rearrangement joins TRBV9 to TRBJ2-4; TRBD2 matches at 7 bases. This CDR3 has 16 amino acids. Germline trimming cut 3 bases from V and 0 bases from J; bases unmatched to any gene: 6. The V gene's germline CDR1 is SGDLS and CDR2 YYNGEE. CDR3 in amino acids: CASSDDLAGAKNIQYF. The CDR3 bases are TGTGCCAGCAGCGATGATTTAGCGGGAGCCAAAAACATTCAGTACTTC.